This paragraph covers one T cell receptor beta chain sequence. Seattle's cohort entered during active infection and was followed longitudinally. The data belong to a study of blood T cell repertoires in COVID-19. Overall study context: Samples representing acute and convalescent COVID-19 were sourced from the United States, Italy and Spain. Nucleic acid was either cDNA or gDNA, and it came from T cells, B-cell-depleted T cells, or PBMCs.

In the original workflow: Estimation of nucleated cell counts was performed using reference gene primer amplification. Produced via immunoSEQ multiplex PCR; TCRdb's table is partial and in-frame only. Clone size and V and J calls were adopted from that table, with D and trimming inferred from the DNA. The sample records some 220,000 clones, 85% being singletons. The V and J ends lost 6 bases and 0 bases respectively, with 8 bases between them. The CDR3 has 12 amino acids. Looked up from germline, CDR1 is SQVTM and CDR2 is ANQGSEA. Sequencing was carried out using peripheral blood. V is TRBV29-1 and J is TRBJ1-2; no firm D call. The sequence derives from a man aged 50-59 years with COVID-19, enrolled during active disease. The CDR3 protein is CSVSPANYGYTF. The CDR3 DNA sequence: TGCAGCGTGTCCCCGGCTAACTATGGCTACACCTTC.